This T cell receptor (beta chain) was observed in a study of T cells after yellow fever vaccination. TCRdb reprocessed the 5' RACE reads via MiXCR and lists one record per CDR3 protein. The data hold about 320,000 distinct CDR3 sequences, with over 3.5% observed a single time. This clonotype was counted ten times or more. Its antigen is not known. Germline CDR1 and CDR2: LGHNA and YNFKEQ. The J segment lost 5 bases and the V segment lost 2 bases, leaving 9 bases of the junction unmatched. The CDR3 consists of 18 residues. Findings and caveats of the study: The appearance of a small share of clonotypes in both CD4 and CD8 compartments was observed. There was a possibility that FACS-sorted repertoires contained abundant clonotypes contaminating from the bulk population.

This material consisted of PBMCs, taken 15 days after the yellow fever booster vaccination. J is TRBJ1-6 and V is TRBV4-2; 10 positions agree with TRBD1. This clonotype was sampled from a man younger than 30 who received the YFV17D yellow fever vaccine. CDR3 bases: TGTGCCAGCAGCCAAACGGCCGGGACAGGGGCCAATAATTCACCCCTCCACTTT. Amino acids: CASSQTAGTGANNSPLHF.